A selection of T cell receptor beta chains follows, all from one sample in a study of shared clonotypes between healthy human individuals. Method: immunoSEQ multiplex PCR; TCRdb's copy keeps in-frame clones and lacks some. The sample records approximately 340,000 clones, about 73% being singletons. The specimen was memory CD4+ T cells sorted from blood. All receptors come from a man aged 30 to 45 in good health. The CDR3 runs from the conserved cysteine through the conserved F or W. D genes are given only for firm matches. Expanded clones get a size class; other rows say once, few or many, or leave the size out.

J gene: TRBJ2-3
clone size: -
V gene: TRBV2
D gene: -
CDR3 protein: CASSSRHGATDTQYF
CDR3 DNA: TGTGCCAGCTCGTCCCGCCACGGGGCCACAGATACGCAGTATTTT

J gene: TRBJ1-1
clone size: -
V gene: TRBV4-3
D gene: -
CDR3 protein: CASSQNPGRLTEAFF
CDR3 DNA: TGCGCCAGCAGCCAAAACCCGGGACGGCTCACTGAAGCTTTCTTT

J gene: TRBJ2-1
clone size: few
V gene: TRBV5-1
D gene: -
CDR3 protein: CASSLLVYNEQFF
CDR3 DNA: TGCGCCAGCAGCTTACTAGTTTACAATGAGCAGTTCTTC

J gene: TRBJ1-4
clone size: -
V gene: TRBV2
D gene: -
CDR3 protein: CASRVSSGLFF
CDR3 DNA: TGTGCCAGCAGAGTTTCATCGGGACTGTTTTTT

J gene: TRBJ2-7
clone size: few
V gene: TRBV27
D gene: -
CDR3 protein: CASSTPQTGTYEQYF
CDR3 DNA: TGTGCCAGCAGTACCCCCCAGACAGGTACCTACGAGCAGTACTTC

J gene: TRBJ2-6
clone size: once
V gene: TRBV27
D gene: -
CDR3 protein: CASSARDWLQSRANVLTF
CDR3 DNA: TGTGCCAGCAGTGCGAGAGACTGGCTACAAAGTCGGGCCAACGTCCTGACTTTC

J gene: TRBJ2-1
clone size: -
V gene: TRBV14
D gene: -
CDR3 protein: CASSPARLGGSYNEQFF
CDR3 DNA: TGTGCCAGCAGCCCAGCCCGTTTAGGAGGCTCGTACAATGAGCAGTTCTTC

J gene: TRBJ2-5
clone size: -
V gene: TRBV19
D gene: TRBD1
CDR3 protein: CASSWTGGKETQYF
CDR3 DNA: TGTGCCAGTAGTTGGACAGGGGGCAAAGAGACCCAGTACTTC

J gene: TRBJ2-2
clone size: many
V gene: TRBV19
D gene: -
CDR3 protein: CASSKDNPPNTGELFF
CDR3 DNA: TGTGCCAGTAGTAAGGACAACCCCCCGAACACCGGGGAGCTGTTTTTT

J gene: TRBJ2-1
clone size: -
V gene: TRBV7-7
D gene: TRBD1
CDR3 protein: CASSLGTGEINEQFF
CDR3 DNA: TGTGCCAGCAGCTTAGGGACAGGGGAAATCAATGAGCAGTTCTTC

J gene: TRBJ1-4
clone size: -
V gene: TRBV18
D gene: -
CDR3 protein: CASSLDSPATNEKLFF
CDR3 DNA: TGTGCCAGCTCACTGGACAGTCCTGCAACTAATGAAAAACTGTTTTTT

J gene: TRBJ2-5
clone size: -
V gene: TRBV10-3
D gene: TRBD2
CDR3 protein: CAISVGLAAQETQYF
CDR3 DNA: TGTGCCATCAGTGTGGGACTAGCGGCACAAGAGACCCAGTACTTC

J gene: TRBJ1-4
clone size: -
V gene: TRBV28
D gene: -
CDR3 protein: CASSFLAGGGEKLFF
CDR3 DNA: TGTGCCAGCAGTTTCTTGGCTGGCGGGGGTGAAAAACTGTTTTTT

J gene: TRBJ2-2
clone size: -
V gene: TRBV28
D gene: -
CDR3 protein: CASSRGNTGELFF
CDR3 DNA: TGTGCCAGCAGTCGGGGGAACACCGGGGAGCTGTTTTTT

J gene: TRBJ1-4
clone size: -
V gene: TRBV29-1
D gene: -
CDR3 protein: CSVEASSGGEKLFF
CDR3 DNA: TGCAGCGTTGAGGCTTCATCCGGGGGGGAAAAACTGTTTTTT

J gene: TRBJ1-1
clone size: -
V gene: TRBV29-1
D gene: TRBD1
CDR3 protein: CSVSGTGGSTEAFF
CDR3 DNA: TGCAGCGTTTCCGGGACAGGGGGCTCCACTGAAGCTTTCTTT

J gene: TRBJ1-1
clone size: few
V gene: TRBV14
D gene: -
CDR3 protein: CASSRHSGGGTEAFF
CDR3 DNA: TGTGCCAGCAGCCGACACTCGGGGGGGGGCACTGAAGCTTTCTTT

J gene: TRBJ2-4
clone size: -
V gene: TRBV2
D gene: -
CDR3 protein: CASTGGRRDIQYF
CDR3 DNA: TGTGCCAGCACCGGGGGCAGGAGGGACATTCAGTACTTC

J gene: TRBJ2-5
clone size: few
V gene: TRBV10-3
D gene: -
CDR3 protein: CAISESSIPSETQYF
CDR3 DNA: TGTGCCATCAGTGAGTCGTCTATTCCCTCCGAGACCCAGTACTTC

J gene: TRBJ2-7
clone size: once
V gene: TRBV6-4
D gene: TRBD2
CDR3 protein: CASHPPTSSYEQYF
CDR3 DNA: TGTGCCAGCCACCCTCCGACTAGCTCGTACGAGCAGTACTTC

J gene: TRBJ2-5
clone size: few
V gene: TRBV5-1
D gene: -
CDR3 protein: CASSLAGRGAGQETQYF
CDR3 DNA: TGCGCCAGCAGCTTGGCCGGCCGGGGGGCTGGGCAAGAGACCCAGTACTTC

J gene: TRBJ2-5
clone size: -
V gene: TRBV18
D gene: TRBD2
CDR3 protein: CASSPRTSGGIQETQYF
CDR3 DNA: TGTGCCAGCTCACCTCGGACTAGCGGGGGAATCCAAGAGACCCAGTACTTC

J gene: TRBJ2-7
clone size: few
V gene: TRBV5-4
D gene: TRBD1
CDR3 protein: CASSEGDSYEQYF
CDR3 DNA: TGTGCCAGCAGCGAAGGGGACAGTTACGAGCAGTACTTC

J gene: TRBJ2-7
clone size: -
V gene: TRBV5-1
D gene: TRBD2
CDR3 protein: CASSLAVAGAGSEQYF
CDR3 DNA: TGCGCCAGCAGCTTGGCCGTAGCGGGAGCGGGGTCCGAGCAGTACTTC

J gene: TRBJ2-3
clone size: -
V gene: TRBV7-9
D gene: TRBD2
CDR3 protein: CASSINEGGTSGTDTQYF
CDR3 DNA: TGTGCCAGCAGTATAAACGAGGGCGGCACTAGCGGAACAGATACGCAGTATTTT

J gene: TRBJ2-5
clone size: many
V gene: TRBV14
D gene: -
CDR3 protein: CASSQGRRVRQETQYF
CDR3 DNA: TGTGCCAGCAGCCAAGGACGTCGGGTTCGCCAAGAGACCCAGTACTTC

J gene: TRBJ2-6
clone size: -
V gene: TRBV18
D gene: -
CDR3 protein: CASSPPFEGRGANVLTF
CDR3 DNA: TGTGCCAGCTCACCACCGTTCGAGGGGAGAGGGGCCAACGTCCTGACTTTC

J gene: TRBJ2-7
clone size: -
V gene: TRBV29-1
D gene: TRBD2
CDR3 protein: CSVVGGTSGRFYEQYF
CDR3 DNA: TGCAGCGTTGTGGGGGGGACTAGCGGCCGCTTCTACGAGCAGTACTTC

J gene: TRBJ2-5
clone size: -
V gene: TRBV6-1
D gene: -
CDR3 protein: CASSVRGETQYF
CDR3 DNA: TGTGCCAGCAGTGTAAGAGGGGAGACCCAGTACTTC

J gene: TRBJ1-3
clone size: -
V gene: TRBV18
D gene: -
CDR3 protein: CASSSQGSGNTIYF
CDR3 DNA: TGTGCCAGCTCATCACAGGGTTCTGGAAACACCATATATTTT

J gene: TRBJ2-2
clone size: -
V gene: TRBV28
D gene: -
CDR3 protein: CASSLRAGDTGELFF
CDR3 DNA: TGTGCCAGCAGTTTACGGGCAGGGGATACCGGGGAGCTGTTTTTT

J gene: TRBJ2-3
clone size: -
V gene: TRBV7-8
D gene: TRBD2
CDR3 protein: CASSPTSGRRDTQYF
CDR3 DNA: TGTGCCAGCAGCCCAACTAGCGGGAGGAGGGATACGCAGTATTTT

J gene: TRBJ2-7
clone size: -
V gene: TRBV28
D gene: -
CDR3 protein: CASSSFVGQVSRYEQYF
CDR3 DNA: TGTGCCAGCAGTTCCTTCGTTGGGCAGGTTTCTCGCTACGAGCAGTACTTC

J gene: TRBJ2-2
clone size: once
V gene: TRBV7-6
D gene: TRBD2
CDR3 protein: CASSLAVAGPTGELFF
CDR3 DNA: TGTGCCAGCAGCTTAGCGGTAGCGGGACCCACCGGGGAGCTGTTTTTT

J gene: TRBJ2-1
clone size: few
V gene: TRBV15
D gene: TRBD2
CDR3 protein: CATSRETSGNSYNEQFF
CDR3 DNA: TGTGCCACCAGCAGAGAAACTAGCGGGAACTCCTACAATGAGCAGTTCTTC

J gene: TRBJ1-3
clone size: -
V gene: TRBV7-9
D gene: -
CDR3 protein: CASSSWRNTIYF
CDR3 DNA: TGTGCCAGCAGCTCGTGGAGGAACACCATATATTTT

J gene: TRBJ2-7
clone size: -
V gene: TRBV14
D gene: TRBD1
CDR3 protein: CASSRDSFLSEQYF
CDR3 DNA: TGTGCCAGCAGCCGGGACAGTTTTTTGAGCGAGCAGTACTTC

J gene: TRBJ1-3
clone size: -
V gene: TRBV27
D gene: -
CDR3 protein: CASSLKFSGNTIYF
CDR3 DNA: TGTGCCAGCAGTTTGAAGTTCTCTGGAAACACCATATATTTT

J gene: TRBJ2-7
clone size: -
V gene: TRBV5-1
D gene: -
CDR3 protein: CASSPTTWGEQYF
CDR3 DNA: TGCGCCAGCAGCCCGACGACCTGGGGTGAGCAGTACTTC

J gene: TRBJ2-1
clone size: -
V gene: TRBV27
D gene: TRBD2
CDR3 protein: CASSFSSGGSSYNEQFF
CDR3 DNA: TGTGCCAGCAGTTTTTCTAGCGGGGGAAGCTCCTACAATGAGCAGTTCTTC

J gene: TRBJ2-7
clone size: -
V gene: TRBV7-8
D gene: TRBD1
CDR3 protein: CASSLGDRGISYEQYF
CDR3 DNA: TGTGCCAGCAGCTTAGGGGACAGGGGGATTTCCTACGAGCAGTACTTC

J gene: TRBJ2-4
clone size: -
V gene: TRBV19
D gene: -
CDR3 protein: CASSIVPVAKNIQYF
CDR3 DNA: TGTGCCAGTAGTATAGTGCCGGTAGCCAAAAACATTCAGTACTTC

J gene: TRBJ1-4
clone size: once
V gene: TRBV6-1
D gene: TRBD1
CDR3 protein: CASSSPGTGDEKLFF
CDR3 DNA: TGTGCCAGCAGCTCCCCGGGGACAGGGGATGAAAAACTGTTTTTT

J gene: TRBJ2-1
clone size: -
V gene: TRBV6-4
D gene: -
CDR3 protein: CASSEGSGSSYNEQFF
CDR3 DNA: TGTGCCAGCAGTGAGGGGTCGGGGAGCTCCTACAATGAGCAGTTCTTC